This T cell receptor beta chain came from a study of T cell responses to AZD1222 COVID-19 vaccine. The V end lost 4 bases, the J end lost 7 bases, and 15 bases lay between the germline ends. This CDR3 is built from 14 residues. Germline V gene lookup returns CDR1 SGHRS and CDR2 YFSETQ. Libraries were prepared by immunoSEQ multiplex PCR; TCRdb keeps only in-frame clonotypes and omits some of them. Here the sample spans 100,000 to 120,000 clones, just under 95% being singletons. A note on this clone: Its antigen remains unidentified.

Study observations and caveats: Only six individuals given AZD1222 were seropositive at baseline. Targeting of unmutated variant regions was reportedly seen in nearly half of spike-specific TCRs.

Sequencing used peripheral blood, obtained 28 days after the second AZD1222 dose. This chain uses TRBV5-1 with TRBJ1-5, with a weak D call TRBD1 (6 bases). The receptor was derived from an adult who received the AZD1222 COVID-19 vaccine. In DNA, the CDR3 is TGCGCCAGCAGCCCCGAATGGGGGCTGCAGCCCCAGCATTTT. It translates to CASSPEWGLQPQHF.